Presented here are 17 T cell receptor beta chains from one specimen sequenced in a study of blood T cell repertoires in COVID-19. Data came from immunoSEQ multiplex PCR; TCRdb stores just in-frame clones and leaves some out. The sample includes fewer than 500,000 clones, roughly nine tenths of them seen just once. The sequencing input was PBMCs or T cells enriched from blood (not recorded which). These receptors were taken from a man in his thirties or forties who had recovered from COVID-19.

The gene calls are TRBV30 and TRBJ2-7; D gene uncertain. This CDR3 is 13 amino acids long. V was shortened by 3 bases and J by 2 bases, with 11 bases between the two germline ends. Germline CDR1 is GTSNPN and CDR2 is SVGIG (reference sequence). The CDR3 spells CAWSFNRAYEQYF. The CDR3 DNA sequence: TGTGCCTGGAGCTTCAACAGAGCCTACGAGCAGTACTTC.

The chain links TRBV12-3 or TRBV12-4 to TRBJ2-1; perhaps TRBD1 as D (5 bases). The V gene lost 1 base and the J gene lost 10 bases, with 11 bases spanning the gap. The CDR3 runs 13 residues. CDR3 amino acids: CASSLEMGREQFF. The CDR3 coding sequence is TGTGCCAGCAGTTTAGAGATGGGGCGGGAGCAGTTCTTC.

The chain joins TRBV19 to TRBJ2-1; D may be TRBD2 (6 bases). Germline V CDR1 and CDR2: LNHDA, SQIVND (reference sequence). This CDR3 region has 16 residues. Trimming stripped 3 bases from V and 0 bases from J, with 12 bases between. This CDR3 is CASSIGDFFSYNEQFF. CDR3 coding DNA: TGTGCCAGTAGTATTGGGGACTTCTTCTCCTACAATGAGCAGTTCTTC.

The chain carries TRBV18 and TRBJ2-7, with D possibly TRBD1 on 5 matching bases. The germline V gene has CDR1 KGHSH and CDR2 LQKENI. The CDR3 spans 14 residues. The V end was cut by 5 bases, the J end by 0 bases, with 11 bases between. CDR3 protein: CASSDSRSSYEQYF. DNA for the CDR3: TGTGCCAGCTCAGACAGCAGAAGCTCCTACGAGCAGTACTTC.

The chain links TRBV6-5 to TRBJ2-7; D unclear. CDR1 is MNHEY and CDR2 is SVGAGI in the germline V gene. CDR3 length: 14 amino acids. Trimming stripped 8 bases from V and 0 bases from J, with 14 bases between. CDR3 sequence reads: CASRREIFSYEQYF. The CDR3 DNA reads TGTGCCAGCCGAAGAGAGATTTTCTCCTACGAGCAGTACTTC.

The chain uses TRBV19 and TRBJ2-1, with a possible D match to TRBD2 (5 bases). CDR3 length: 15 amino acids. Germline V gene data show CDR1 as LNHDA and CDR2 as SQIVND (reference sequence). V dropped 3 bases and J dropped 5 bases, with 14 bases sitting between them. For the CDR3, the DNA is TGTGCCAGTAGTATCTTCCCCGGGGTTAACAATGAGCAGTTCTTC. Protein product: CASSIFPGVNNEQFF. The variable domain in full, completed from reference TRBV19 and TRBJ2-1, reads DGGITQSPKYLFRKEGQNVTLSCEQNLNHDAMYWYRQDPGQGLRLIYYSQIVNDFQKGDIAEGYSVSREKKESFPLTVTSAQKNPTAFYLCASSIFPGVNNEQFFGPGTRLTVL.

The CDR3 spells CASSQLITSGSLETQYF. Written as DNA, the CDR3 is TGCGCCAGCAGCCAACTTATTACTAGCGGGAGTTTAGAGACCCAGTACTTC. V is TRBV4-1 and J is TRBJ2-5; 11 bases match TRBD2. V was pared by 2 bases and J by 4 bases, with 9 bases of the junction left unmatched. Germline V CDR1 and CDR2: MGHRA, YSYEKL. This CDR3 contains 17 residues.

Only a few counts were recorded for this clone. V gene TRBV28 combines with J gene TRBJ1-4; D unclear. The CDR3 spans 10 residues. The germline gives CDR1 MDHEN, CDR2 SYDVKM. Deletions cut 8 bases from V and 8 bases from J, with 6 bases between. The chain's CDR3 is CASQAEKLFF. The CDR3 nucleotides are TGTGCCAGCCAAGCGGAAAAACTGTTTTTT.

The CDR3: CSASPGGSGYEQYF. CDR3 coding DNA: TGCAGTGCTAGTCCGGGGGGCAGTGGCTACGAGCAGTACTTC. The V gene is TRBV20-1, the J gene TRBJ2-7; a possible D gene is TRBD2 (7 bases). The V gene's germline CDR1 is DFQATT and CDR2 SNEGSKA (reference sequence). The CDR3 length is 14 residues. With 3 bases removed from V and 3 bases from J, the gap between germline ends came to 15 bases.

This clone has just a few counts. The rearrangement links TRBV11-2 to TRBJ2-1; D unresolved. Looked up from germline, CDR1 is SGHAT and CDR2 is FQNNGV. The V gene lost 0 bases and the J gene lost 10 bases, with 10 bases spanning the gap. This CDR3 contains 13 residues. The CDR3 nucleotides read TGTGCCAGCAGCTTAGAGCTAAGTTTCGAGCAGTTCTTC. The encoded protein is CASSLELSFEQFF.

The V and J genes are TRBV10-1 and TRBJ2-3; 7 positions match TRBD1. The CDR3 has 14 amino acids. Germline V gives CDR1 WNHNN, CDR2 SYGVQD (reference sequence). Trimming cost V 5 bases and J 4 bases; bases outside gene matches: 6. The DNA of the CDR3 is TGCGCCAGCAGTCTTGACAGGGCATCAGATACGCAGTATTTT. Residues: CASSLDRASDTQYF.

The chain uses TRBV28 and TRBJ2-3; the match to TRBD2 covers 8 bases. Germline lookup yields CDR1 MDHEN and CDR2 SYDVKM. This CDR3 comprises 15 residues. V lost 3 bases to trimming and J lost 4 bases; unmatched junction nucleotides: 6. CDR3 nucleotide sequence: TGTGCCAGCAGTTTCGGCGGGAGGAGGTCAGATACGCAGTATTTT. Translation gives CASSFGGRRSDTQYF. Based on the CDR3 plus reference TRBV28 and TRBJ2-3, the full variable domain is DVKVTQSSRYLVKRTGEKVFLECVQDMDHENMFWYRQDPGLGLRLIYFSYDVKMKEKGDIPEGYSVSREKKERFSLILESASTNQTSMYLCASSFGGRRSDTQYFGPGTRLTVL.

The rearrangement uses TRBV24-1 and TRBJ1-5, with D hard to call. The CDR3 loop spans 14 amino acids. Germline CDR1 KGHDR, CDR2 SFDVKD. Between the trimmed V and J ends, which lost 9 bases and 5 bases, there was a span of 16 bases. The CDR3 DNA follows: TGTGCCACCCGCGGCAGTGGATTCTATCAGCCCCAGCATTTT. Its protein is CATRGSGFYQPQHF.

CDR3 amino acids: CSVGTSRAYEQYF. The DNA of the CDR3 is TGCAGCGTCGGTACTAGCCGAGCCTACGAGCAGTACTTC. The V and J genes are TRBV29-1 and TRBJ2-7, with D possibly matching TRBD2 (6 bases). The CDR3 length is 13 residues. Trimming left V 6 bases short and J 2 bases short, with 14 bases between. The germline CDR1 and CDR2 sequences are SQVTM and ANQGSEA.

This clone was detected only once. The DNA of the CDR3 is TGCGCCAGCAGCCGTACAGGGGTCAACACCGGGGAGCTGTTTTTT. Amino acids: CASSRTGVNTGELFF. The chain links TRBV5-1 to TRBJ2-2; TRBD1 matches 7 bases. The CDR3 loop spans 15 amino acids. Germline CDR1 is SGHRS and CDR2 is YFSETQ. V lost 4 bases and J lost 2; bases outside the gene matches: 5.

CDR3 sequence: CASTGRDYEQYF. The CDR3 coding sequence is TGTGCCAGCACCGGGAGGGATTACGAGCAGTACTTC. The chain couples TRBV6-9 to TRBJ2-7; 8 bases line up with TRBD2. The CDR3 runs to 12 residues. The germline gives CDR1 MNHGY, CDR2 SVAAGI. The J segment lost 4 bases and the V segment lost 7 bases, leaving 3 bases of the junction unmatched.

The chain carries TRBV3-1 (or the pseudogene TRBV3-2) and TRBJ2-7, with D unclear. Germline CDR1 reads LGHDT; CDR2 reads YNNKEL (reference sequence). The germline V and J ends were trimmed by 4 bases and 3 bases, with 16 bases remaining between them. The CDR3 is 15 residues long. CDR3 nucleotides: TGTGCCAGCAGCCCCTCATTCTCAACGAGCTACGAGCAGTACTTC. Protein sequence: CASSPSFSTSYEQYF.